Presented here are 21 T cell receptor beta chains from one specimen sequenced in a study of cytomegalovirus exposure and HLA in healthy donors. Primers for the PCR totalled 60 Vbeta and 13 Jbeta. Sequenced by immunoSEQ multiplex PCR; TCRdb stores in-frame clones only, minus some. The table records fewer than 95,000 clones, over 60% of them present only once. Sequencing was performed on PBMCs. Receptor source: a woman aged 50 to 60 in good health and CMV-seropositive.

The J gene is TRBJ2-7, the V gene TRBV30; D unresolved. The CDR3 consists of 13 residues. The germline V and J ends were trimmed by 1 base and 0 bases, with 7 bases remaining between them. Germline V gene lookup returns CDR1 GTSNPN and CDR2 SVGIG (reference sequence). CDR3 region: CAWSGFSSYEQYF. The CDR3 DNA follows: TGTGCCTGGAGTGGTTTCAGCTCCTACGAGCAGTACTTC. Full variable domain (remainder filled in from reference TRBV30 and TRBJ2-7): SQTIHQWPATLVQPVGSPLSLECTVEGTSNPNLYWYRQAAGRGLQLLFYSVGIGQISSEVPQNLSASRPQDRQFILSSKKLLLSDSGFYLCAWSGFSSYEQYFGPGTRLTVT.

This chain uses TRBV7-9 with TRBJ2-1; 7 bases line up with TRBD1. The CDR3 totals 12 residues. V was clipped by 3 bases and J by 8 bases; unmatched bases: 1. The germline V gene has CDR1 SEHNR and CDR2 FQNEAQ (reference sequence). The CDR3 DNA is TGTGCCAGCAGCTTCACAGGGGATGAGCAGTTCTTC. It translates to CASSFTGDEQFF.

V gene TRBV5-6 combines with J gene TRBJ2-7, with 9 positions matching TRBD1. Losses at the gene ends were 2 bases for V and 5 bases for J; bases not matched to a gene: 5. The length of the CDR3 is 14 residues. In germline, CDR1 is SGHDT, CDR2 YYEEEE. The CDR3 nucleotides are TGTGCCAGCAGCTTCGGGACAGGGAAAGACGAGCAGTACTTC. This codes for CASSFGTGKDEQYF.

This clone was detected a few times. The J gene is TRBJ1-2, the V gene TRBV11-2; D is perhaps TRBD1 (5 bases). The length of the CDR3 is 13 residues. Germline V lookup: CDR1 SGHAT, CDR2 FQNNGV. V lost 1 base and J lost 9, with 12 bases in between. The CDR3 is CASSLAGPQSYTF. CDR3 DNA: TGTGCCAGCAGCTTAGCAGGGCCGCAGAGCTACACCTTC.

This chain connects TRBV6-4 to TRBJ1-5, with 8 bases identical to TRBD1. Trimming took 4 bases from V and 0 from J; bases not matched to a gene: 5. CDR3 size: 16 residues. Germline V gene sequence: CDR1 MRHNA, CDR2 SNTAGT. The CDR3 is CASSADRGNSNQPQHF. The CDR3 DNA reads as TGTGCCAGCAGTGCTGACAGGGGAAATAGCAATCAGCCCCAGCATTTT.

The chain couples TRBV30 to TRBJ2-5; 12 positions match TRBD2. The CDR3 contains 17 residues. J gave up 4 bases and V 3 bases, and 12 bases lay outside the gene matches. Germline V lookup: CDR1 GTSNPN, CDR2 SVGIG (reference sequence). CDR3 in amino acids: CAWSIQTSSGGAETQYF. As DNA, the CDR3 is TGTGCCTGGAGCATACAAACGTCTAGCGGGGGGGCAGAGACCCAGTACTTC.

The rearrangement joins TRBV28 to TRBJ1-2, with 7 bases matching TRBD1. The J segment lost 4 bases and the V segment lost 3 bases, leaving 14 bases of the junction unmatched. Germline CDR1 MDHEN, CDR2 SYDVKM. This CDR3 region has 17 residues. The CDR3 region has the DNA TGTGCCAGCAGTTTGGGGGCCATGGATACAGGGGTCTATGGCTACACCTTC. Protein: CASSLGAMDTGVYGYTF.

This clone was found a few times. The V gene is TRBV5-1, the J gene TRBJ1-1; 7 bases agree with TRBD1. CDR1 and CDR2 (germline): SGHRS, YFSETQ. This CDR3 region has 18 residues. The V and J ends lost 0 bases and 1 base, in that order; junction bases with no gene match: 12. As DNA, the CDR3 is TGCGCCAGCAGCTTGGAAGGATTGAGGGACAGATGGAACACTGAAGCTTTCTTT. Residues: CASSLEGLRDRWNTEAFF.

The rearrangement joins TRBV30 to TRBJ2-1; 15 bases agree with TRBD2. After removal of 1 base from V and 4 bases from J, the junction contained 11 bases not matched to a gene. The CDR3 loop spans 19 amino acids. Germline CDR1 and CDR2: GTSNPN and SVGIG (reference sequence). CDR3 sequence reads: CAWSGTSGGAIKYYNEQFF. In nucleotides, the CDR3 is TGTGCCTGGAGTGGGACTAGCGGGGGGGCCATCAAATATTACAATGAGCAGTTCTTC. Supplemented by reference TRBV30 and TRBJ2-1, the full variable domain reads SQTIHQWPATLVQPVGSPLSLECTVEGTSNPNLYWYRQAAGRGLQLLFYSVGIGQISSEVPQNLSASRPQDRQFILSSKKLLLSDSGFYLCAWSGTSGGAIKYYNEQFFGPGTRLTVL.

This clone has only a few counts. The rearrangement links TRBV10-3 to TRBJ1-1, with 7 bases matching TRBD1. This CDR3 spans 14 amino acids. With 2 bases clipped from V and 11 bases from J, the junction kept 11 bases outside the gene matches. Looked up from germline, CDR1 is ENHRY and CDR2 is SYGVKD. The CDR3 DNA follows: TGTGCCATCAGTGAGGAGGGGGCGCGGGTTGAGGCTTTCTTT. Its translation: CAISEEGARVEAFF.

Here the CDR3 reads CASSPGQGLNEQYF. CDR3 nucleotides: TGTGCCAGCTCACCGGGACAGGGACTAAACGAGCAGTACTTC. The rearrangement uses TRBV18 and TRBJ2-5; 9 bases map to TRBD1. The better agreement between TRBJ2-7 and the DNA end casts doubt on the J call. The CDR3 extends over 14 amino acids. Looked up from germline, CDR1 is KGHSH and CDR2 is LQKENI.

This chain connects TRBV7-6 to TRBJ1-5; tentatively, D is TRBD1 (6 bases). CDR3 size: 14 residues. The V gene lost 5 bases and the J gene lost 5 bases, with 13 bases spanning the gap. CDR1 and CDR2 from the germline V gene are SGHVS and FNYEAQ. CDR3 sequence (DNA): TGTGCCAGCAGCCTACAGACAGGAGATCAGCCCCAGCATTTT. Protein product: CASSLQTGDQPQHF.

The chain links TRBV6-5 to TRBJ1-2, with 8 bases identical to TRBD1. V was pared by 6 bases and J by 4 bases, with 4 bases of the junction left unmatched. The germline CDR1 and CDR2 sequences are MNHEY and SVGAGI. The CDR3 has 13 amino acids. CDR3: CASSFDRGYGYTF. Here the CDR3 DNA reads TGTGCCAGCAGCTTCGACAGGGGCTATGGCTACACCTTC.

This chain uses TRBV5-4 with TRBJ2-6; the D gene is possibly TRBD2 (7 bases). Looked up from germline, CDR1 is SGHNT and CDR2 is YYREEE (reference sequence). The CDR3 runs 19 residues. Trimming removed 0 bases at V and 4 bases at J, with 20 bases between. The CDR3 sequence is CASSLAIGGGAVGANVLTF. DNA of the CDR3: TGTGCCAGCAGCTTGGCCATAGGGGGGGGAGCGGTAGGGGCCAACGTCCTGACTTTC. The full variable domain, rest sourced from reference TRBV5-4 and TRBJ2-6, is ETGVTQSPTHLIKTRGQQVTLRCSSQSGHNTVSWYQQALGQGPQFIFQYYREEENGRGNFPPRFSGLQFPNYSSELNVNALELDDSALYLCASSLAIGGGAVGANVLTFGAGSRLTVL.

This chain's CDR3 is CASSPPSREGEKLFF. In DNA form, the CDR3 reads TGTGCCAGCTCACCACCGTCCAGGGAGGGTGAAAAACTGTTTTTT. The chain links TRBV18 to TRBJ1-4; possibly TRBD1 for D (5 bases). This CDR3 spans 15 amino acids. V was cut by 0 bases and J by 7 bases, with 12 bases left in between. Germline-derived CDR1 and CDR2 are KGHSH and LQKENI.

The chain recombines TRBV6-1 with TRBJ1-2; 9 bases agree with TRBD1. Per germline, CDR1 MNHNS and CDR2 SASEGT. The CDR3 totals 15 residues. V lost 3 bases, J lost 7 bases, and 9 bases stayed unmatched. DNA for the CDR3: TGTGCCAGCAGTGATGGACAGGGGTTTAACGGTGGCTACACCTTC. Protein product: CASSDGQGFNGGYTF.

The chain uses TRBV27 and TRBJ1-2; possible D gene TRBD1, 6 bases. V gave up 8 bases and J gave up 5 bases, with 15 bases separating them. Germline-derived CDR1 and CDR2 are MNHEY and SMNVEV (reference sequence). The CDR3 is made up of 13 amino acids. For the CDR3, the DNA is TGTGCCAGCGGTCCAGGGGCTACATATGGCTACACCTTC. Translation: CASGPGATYGYTF.

The chain couples TRBV10-1 to TRBJ2-6; D perhaps matches TRBD2 (7 bases). Germline V gene sequence: CDR1 WNHNN, CDR2 SYGVQD (reference sequence). The ends were cut back, 3 bases at V and 1 base at J, with 10 bases in the middle. CDR3 length: 16 residues. CDR3 residues: CASSDGGPSGANVLTF. The CDR3 coding sequence is TGCGCCAGCAGTGACGGGGGGCCATCTGGGGCCAACGTCCTGACTTTC.

Only a few counts were recorded for this clone. The genes are TRBV7-2 and TRBJ2-1; D might be TRBD2 (6 bases). This CDR3 has 15 amino acids. Germline assignment: CDR1 SGHTA and CDR2 FQGNSA. Trimming cost V 5 bases and J 2 bases, with 13 bases left between them. CDR3 loop: CASSPGLFTYNEQFF. The DNA for the CDR3 is TGTGCCAGCAGCCCCGGACTATTCACCTACAATGAGCAGTTCTTC.

The chain links TRBV9 to TRBJ1-5; tentatively, D is TRBD1 (6 bases). Trimming left V 0 bases short and J 3 bases short, with 10 bases between. The CDR3 has 15 amino acids. In germline, CDR1 is SGDLS, CDR2 YYNGEE. The CDR3 sequence: CASSVGGQPNQPQHF. The CDR3 bases are TGTGCCAGCAGCGTAGGAGGACAGCCCAATCAGCCCCAGCATTTT.

V gene TRBV25-1 combines with J gene TRBJ1-2, with D maybe TRBD1 (6 bases). Germline V gene lookup returns CDR1 MGHDK and CDR2 SYGVNS. The CDR3 sequence is 14 residues long. V was clipped by 3 bases and J by 5 bases, with 13 bases between them. In DNA, the CDR3 is TGTGCCAGCAGTGACTCAACACAGGGTTATGGCTACACCTTC. It is translated as CASSDSTQGYGYTF.